Following are 20 T cell receptor beta chains from one sample sequenced in a study of T cells in Graves' hyperthyroidism and ophthalmopathy. What was amplified from RNA transcripts were TCR beta CDR3 regions. The primer set for the first-round RT-PCR of the TCR CDR3 was HTBI. TCRdb used MiXCR to reprocess the multiplex PCR reads, holding one entry per CDR3 protein. The sample yields 280,000 or so distinct CDR3 sequences, around 25% seen once. The sample taken for sequencing was blood. Receptors were obtained from a man aged 40-49 years with Graves' hyperthyroidism that later progressed to Graves' ophthalmopathy.

This clonotype was recorded at least ten times. This chain links TRBV20-1 with TRBJ2-5; 7 nucleotides agree with TRBD2. The CDR3 contains 15 residues. Looked up from germline, CDR1 is DFQATT and CDR2 is SNEGSKA (reference sequence). V dropped 0 bases and J dropped 4; count of bases not matched to a gene: 8. The CDR3: CSARDDGGGRETQYF. CDR3 coding DNA: TGCAGTGCTAGAGATGATGGGGGGGGACGAGAGACCCAGTACTTC.

V is TRBV28 and J is TRBJ1-5; D gene ambiguous. The germline V and J ends were trimmed by 5 bases and 2 bases, with 13 bases remaining between them. Germline V gives CDR1 MDHEN, CDR2 SYDVKM. The length of the CDR3 is 15 residues. The DNA for the CDR3 is TGTGCCAGCAGTCCCGTCCAGGATGGCAATCAGCCCCAGCATTTT. Amino acid sequence: CASSPVQDGNQPQHF.

The V call is TRBV6-5, the J call TRBJ1-2; 7 nucleotides match TRBD1. CDR1 and CDR2 (germline): MNHEY, SVGAGI. This CDR3 is built from 12 residues. V was clipped by 0 bases and J by 11 bases; unmatched bases: 3. The CDR3 DNA is TGTGCCAGCAGTTACTCGGGACAGTCATACACCTTC. Translating it yields CASSYSGQSYTF.

This clonotype has ten or more counts. The rearrangement joins TRBV28 to TRBJ1-3; tentative D call: TRBD1 (6 bases). The CDR3 has 16 amino acids. Germline V lookup: CDR1 MDHEN, CDR2 SYDVKM. V was pared by 6 bases and J by 5 bases, with 20 bases between. The CDR3 nucleotides are TGTGCCAGCAGAATTGCTACAGGGTACCGCAGAAACACCATATATTTT. Amino acids: CASRIATGYRRNTIYF. The whole variable domain, filled in from reference TRBV28 and TRBJ1-3, reads DVKVTQSSRYLVKRTGEKVFLECVQDMDHENMFWYRQDPGLGLRLIYFSYDVKMKEKGDIPEGYSVSREKKERFSLILESASTNQTSMYLCASRIATGYRRNTIYFGEGSWLTVV.

This clonotype was observed at least ten times. The chain has TRBV30 and TRBJ1-1; D remains ambiguous. There are 12 residues in the CDR3. Germline loops: CDR1 GTSNPN, CDR2 SVGIG (reference sequence). V lost 0 bases to trimming and J lost 6 bases, with 8 bases between them. The CDR3 DNA reads TGTGCCTGGAGTGTATTCTTCCCTGAAGCTTTCTTT. Its protein is CAWSVFFPEAFF. Using reference TRBV30 and TRBJ1-1 for the parts outside the CDR3, the full variable domain is SQTIHQWPATLVQPVGSPLSLECTVEGTSNPNLYWYRQAAGRGLQLLFYSVGIGQISSEVPQNLSASRPQDRQFILSSKKLLLSDSGFYLCAWSVFFPEAFFGQGTRLTVV.

The rearrangement joins TRBV12-3 or TRBV12-4 to TRBJ2-5; D not resolved. Trimming removed 7 bases from V and 5 bases from J, with 11 bases in between. There are 12 residues in the CDR3. CDR3 sequence reads: CASKTAEETQYF. The CDR3 DNA is TGTGCCAGCAAAACCGCGGAGGAGACCCAGTACTTC.

This clonotype has at least ten counts. The J gene is TRBJ2-7, the V gene TRBV7-2; D ambiguous. CDR3 length: 12 amino acids. Trimming pared 5 bases from V and 4 bases from J, leaving 9 bases between. CDR1 SGHTA and CDR2 FQGNSA come from the germline V gene. The CDR3 loop reads CASSTFFYEQYF. CDR3 nucleotides: TGTGCCAGCAGCACCTTTTTTTACGAGCAGTACTTC.

At least ten counts were recorded for this clonotype. V and J are TRBV5-1 and TRBJ1-2; 8 positions match TRBD1. The ends lost 0 bases at V and 5 bases at J; junction bases unmatched: 3. The CDR3 runs to 14 residues. Germline CDR1 SGHRS, CDR2 YFSETQ. The CDR3, as DNA: TGCGCCAGCAGCTTGGAGGGACAGGTTTATGGCTACACCTTC. This sequence encodes CASSLEGQVYGYTF.

This clonotype was counted many times. The gene calls are TRBV12-3 or TRBV12-4 and TRBJ1-5; the match to TRBD1 covers 7 bases. The CDR3 is 16 residues long. The J segment lost 0 bases and the V segment lost 5 bases, leaving 7 bases of the junction unmatched. Written as DNA, the CDR3 is TGTGCCAGCAGTGGGGGACAGTTCCATAGCAATCAGCCCCAGCATTTT. Translated: CASSGGQFHSNQPQHF.

In DNA, the CDR3 is TGTGCCAGCAGTTTAAGGGACAGGGGTGCGGCCTACGAGCAGTACTTC. Residues: CASSLRDRGAAYEQYF. The chain carries TRBV28 and TRBJ2-7; TRBD1 agrees at 10 bases. CDR1 and CDR2 (germline): MDHEN, SYDVKM. CDR3 length: 16 amino acids. The J segment lost 2 bases and the V segment lost 2 bases, leaving 6 bases of the junction unmatched.

The chain links TRBV6-5 to TRBJ1-1; TRBD1 matches 10 bases. The V gene's germline CDR1 is MNHEY and CDR2 SVGAGI. V shed 6 bases and J 0 bases; nucleotides not matched to a gene: 7. The CDR3 has 16 amino acids. Here the CDR3 DNA reads TGTGCCAGCAGCTACCAGACAGGGGGCTTGAACACTGAAGCTTTCTTT. Amino acids: CASSYQTGGLNTEAFF.

A single count supports this clonotype. The CDR3 region has the DNA TGTGCCAGCAGTCTCCCGGGAGGACAGGAGGGGCCCTACGAGCAGTACTTC. Translated: CASSLPGGQEGPYEQYF. The chain couples TRBV28 to TRBJ2-7; D possibly uses TRBD1 or TRBD2 (7 bases each). The CDR3 spans 17 residues. The germline V and J ends were trimmed by 5 bases and 2 bases, with 22 bases remaining between them. From germline, CDR1 is MDHEN and CDR2 SYDVKM.

The chain employs TRBV7-2 and TRBJ1-1; 7 bases are a match to TRBD1. Per germline, CDR1 SGHTA and CDR2 FQGNSA. This CDR3 region has 15 residues. Unmatched junction bases numbered 4, after V lost 1 base and J lost 2 bases. This chain's CDR3 is CASSLVDRANTEAFF. CDR3 DNA sequence: TGTGCCAGCAGCTTAGTCGACAGGGCTAACACTGAAGCTTTCTTT. Looking up the rest from reference TRBV7-2 and TRBJ1-1 gives the full variable domain: GAGVSQSPSNKVTEKGKDVELRCDPISGHTALYWYRQSLGQGLEFLIYFQGNSAPDKSGLPSDRFSAERTGGSVSTLTIQRTQQEDSAVYLCASSLVDRANTEAFFGQGTRLTVV.

This clonotype has a count of ten or more. This chain joins TRBV15 and TRBJ1-1, with D unresolved. Germline CDR1 reads LNHNV; CDR2 reads YYDKDF (reference sequence). The CDR3 runs to 14 residues. Trimming left V 0 bases short and J 5 bases short, with 10 bases between. This CDR3 is CATSREIRETEAFF. The CDR3 DNA reads TGTGCCACCAGCAGAGAGATTAGAGAGACTGAAGCTTTCTTT.

This clonotype was recorded many times. This chain joins TRBV4-2 and TRBJ2-2; D is undetermined. Germline CDR1 reads LGHNA; CDR2 reads YNFKEQ. The V end was cut by 0 bases, the J end by 7 bases, with 6 bases between. There are 13 residues in the CDR3. The CDR3 is CASSQDDDGELFF. The CDR3 nucleotides are TGTGCCAGCAGCCAAGACGATGACGGGGAGCTGTTTTTT.

The chain links TRBV4-1 to TRBJ2-7; 11 bases agree with TRBD1. The CDR3 consists of 16 residues. Germline V gene data show CDR1 as MGHRA and CDR2 as YSYEKL. V lost 1 base to trimming and J lost 3 bases; unmatched junction nucleotides: 5. The CDR3 loop is CASSQAPGQGVYEQYF. In nucleotides, the CDR3 is TGCGCCAGCAGCCAAGCGCCGGGACAGGGGGTCTACGAGCAGTACTTC.

This clonotype was picked up many times. V and J are TRBV7-2 and TRBJ1-1; D gene ambiguous. The CDR3 totals 14 residues. Germline V CDR1 and CDR2: SGHTA, FQGNSA. The V and J ends lost 3 bases and 8 bases respectively, with 16 bases between them. CDR3 coding DNA: TGTGCCAGCAGCTTCTCAGAGAGGGCCAGGGAAGCTTTCTTT. It yields the protein CASSFSERAREAFF.

This clonotype was detected ten times or more. The DNA for the CDR3 is TGTGCCAGCAGTTTACTTAAGGGGAACACTGAAGCTTTCTTT. This translates into CASSLLKGNTEAFF. The chain carries TRBV12-3 or TRBV12-4 and TRBJ1-1; D call uncertain. V lost 2 bases and J 1 base, leaving 8 bases between the germline ends. The CDR3 is made up of 14 amino acids.

This clonotype has at least ten counts. The chain combines TRBV2 with TRBJ1-2; tentative D call: TRBD1 (5 bases). The CDR3 sequence is 14 residues long. Germline CDR1 and CDR2: SNHLY and FYNNEI. Trimming removed 2 bases at V and 3 bases at J, with 10 bases between. In DNA form, the CDR3 reads TGTGCCAGCAGTGAAAAGGGGACTGACTATGGCTACACCTTC. It translates to CASSEKGTDYGYTF. The complete variable domain, with remaining parts taken from reference TRBV2 and TRBJ1-2, reads EPEVTQTPSHQVTQMGQEVILRCVPISNHLYFYWYRQILGQKVEFLVSFYNNEISEKSEIFDDQFSVERPDGSNFTLKIRSTKLEDSAMYFCASSEKGTDYGYTFGSGTRLTVV.

This clonotype was seen a handful of times. The junction differs from germline at one of its ends, possibly a read error. This chain joins TRBV19 and TRBJ1-1; D is unclear. CDR1 is LNHDA, CDR2 SQIVND, per germline (reference sequence). This CDR3 is 13 amino acids long. This CDR3 reads CTSSIPWRDEAFF. The DNA for the CDR3 is TGTACCAGTAGTATCCCCTGGAGGGATGAAGCTTTCTTT.